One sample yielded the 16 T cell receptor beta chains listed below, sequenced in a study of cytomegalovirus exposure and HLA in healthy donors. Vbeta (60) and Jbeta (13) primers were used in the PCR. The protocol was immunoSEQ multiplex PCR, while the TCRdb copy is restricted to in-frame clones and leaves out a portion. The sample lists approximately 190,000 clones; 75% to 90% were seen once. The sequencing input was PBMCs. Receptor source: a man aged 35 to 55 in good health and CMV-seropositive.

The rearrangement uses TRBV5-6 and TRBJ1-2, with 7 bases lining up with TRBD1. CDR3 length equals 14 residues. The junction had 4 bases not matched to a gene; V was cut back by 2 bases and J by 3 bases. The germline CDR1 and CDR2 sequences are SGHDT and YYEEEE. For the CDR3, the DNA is TGTGCCAGCAGCTTACAGGGGACGGACTATGGCTACACCTTC. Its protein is CASSLQGTDYGYTF.

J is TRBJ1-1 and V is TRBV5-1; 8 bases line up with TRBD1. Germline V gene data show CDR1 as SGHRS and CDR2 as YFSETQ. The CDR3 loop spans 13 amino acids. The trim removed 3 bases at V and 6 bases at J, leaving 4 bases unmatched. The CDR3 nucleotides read TGCGCCAGCAGCTGGATGACAGGGGCTGAAGCTTTCTTT. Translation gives CASSWMTGAEAFF.

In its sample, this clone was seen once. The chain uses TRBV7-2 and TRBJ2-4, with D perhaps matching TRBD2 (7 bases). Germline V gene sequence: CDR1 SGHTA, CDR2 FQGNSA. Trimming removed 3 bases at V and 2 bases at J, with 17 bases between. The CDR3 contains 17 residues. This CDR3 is CASSLTRGAGTKNIQYF. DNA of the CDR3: TGTGCCAGCAGCTTGACCCGGGGGGCCGGGACCAAAAACATTCAGTACTTC.

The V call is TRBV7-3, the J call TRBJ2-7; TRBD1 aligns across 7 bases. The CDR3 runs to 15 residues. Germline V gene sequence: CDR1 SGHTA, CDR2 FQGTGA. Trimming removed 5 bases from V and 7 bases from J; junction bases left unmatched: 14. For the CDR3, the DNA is TGTGCCAGCAGCGCCGGGACAGCCGTCAACGAGGAGCAGTACTTC. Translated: CASSAGTAVNEEQYF. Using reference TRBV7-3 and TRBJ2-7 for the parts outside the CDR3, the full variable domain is GAGVSQTPSNKVTEKGKYVELRCDPISGHTALYWYRQSLGQGPEFLIYFQGTGAADDSGLPNDRFFAVRPEGSVSTLKIQRTERGDSAVYLCASSAGTAVNEEQYFGPGTRLTVT.

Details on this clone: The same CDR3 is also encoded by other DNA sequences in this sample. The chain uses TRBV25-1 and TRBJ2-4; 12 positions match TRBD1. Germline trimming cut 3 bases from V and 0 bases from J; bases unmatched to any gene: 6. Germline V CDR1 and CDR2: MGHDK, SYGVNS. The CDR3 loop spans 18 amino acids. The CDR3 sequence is CASSETGTGGLAKNIQYF. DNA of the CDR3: TGTGCCAGCAGTGAGACCGGGACAGGGGGCCTAGCCAAAAACATTCAGTACTTC.

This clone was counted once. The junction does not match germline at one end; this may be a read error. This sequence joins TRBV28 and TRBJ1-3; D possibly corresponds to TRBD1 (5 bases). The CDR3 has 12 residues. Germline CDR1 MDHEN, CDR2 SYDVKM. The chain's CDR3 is CASSLDVQVPDF. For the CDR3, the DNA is TGTGCCAGCAGTTTGGATGTACAGGTTCCCGATTTT.

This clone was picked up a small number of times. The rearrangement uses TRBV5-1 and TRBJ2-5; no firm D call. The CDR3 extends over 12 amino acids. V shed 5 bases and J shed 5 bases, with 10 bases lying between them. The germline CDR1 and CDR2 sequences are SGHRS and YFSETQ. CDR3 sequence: CASRVDWETQYF. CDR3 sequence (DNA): TGCGCCAGCAGGGTCGACTGGGAGACCCAGTACTTC.

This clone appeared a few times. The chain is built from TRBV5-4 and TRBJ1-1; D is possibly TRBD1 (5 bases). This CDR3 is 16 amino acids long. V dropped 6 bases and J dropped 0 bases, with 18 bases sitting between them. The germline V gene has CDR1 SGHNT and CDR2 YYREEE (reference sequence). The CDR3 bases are TGTGCCAGCACCCCAGGGTTGACCGGTATGAACACTGAAGCTTTCTTT. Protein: CASTPGLTGMNTEAFF.

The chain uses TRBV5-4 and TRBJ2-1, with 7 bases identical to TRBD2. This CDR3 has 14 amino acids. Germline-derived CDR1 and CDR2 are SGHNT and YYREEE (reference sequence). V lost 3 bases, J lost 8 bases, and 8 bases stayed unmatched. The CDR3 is CASSSRPRGDEQFF. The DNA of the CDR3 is TGTGCCAGCAGCTCCCGCCCTCGGGGGGATGAGCAGTTCTTC.

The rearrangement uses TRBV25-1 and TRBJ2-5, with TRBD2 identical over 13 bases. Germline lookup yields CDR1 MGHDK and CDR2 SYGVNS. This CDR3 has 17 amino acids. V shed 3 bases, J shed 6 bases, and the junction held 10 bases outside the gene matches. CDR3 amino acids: CASSESKGLAGTQTQYF. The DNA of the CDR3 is TGTGCCAGCAGTGAGTCCAAGGGACTAGCGGGGACACAGACCCAGTACTTC. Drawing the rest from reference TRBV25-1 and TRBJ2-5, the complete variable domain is EADIYQTPRYLVIGTGKKITLECSQTMGHDKMYWYQQDPGMELHLIHYSYGVNSTEKGDLSSESTVSRIRTEHFPLTLESARPSHTSQYLCASSESKGLAGTQTQYFGPGTRLLVL.

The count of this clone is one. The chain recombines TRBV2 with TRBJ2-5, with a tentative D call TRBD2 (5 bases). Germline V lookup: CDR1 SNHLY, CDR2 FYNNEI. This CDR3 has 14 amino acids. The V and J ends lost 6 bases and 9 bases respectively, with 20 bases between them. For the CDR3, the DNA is TGTGCCAGCAGAGGACTCCCGGGCGATAGGGCCCAGTACTTC. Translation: CASRGLPGDRAQYF.

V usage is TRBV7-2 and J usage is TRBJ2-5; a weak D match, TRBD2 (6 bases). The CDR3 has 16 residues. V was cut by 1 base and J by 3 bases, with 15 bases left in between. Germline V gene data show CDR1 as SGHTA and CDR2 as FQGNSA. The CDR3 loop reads CASSLVVTGVEETQYF. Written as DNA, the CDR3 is TGTGCCAGCAGCTTAGTGGTTACGGGGGTAGAAGAGACCCAGTACTTC. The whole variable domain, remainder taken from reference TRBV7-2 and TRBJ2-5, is GAGVSQSPSNKVTEKGKDVELRCDPISGHTALYWYRQSLGQGLEFLIYFQGNSAPDKSGLPSDRFSAERTGGSVSTLTIQRTQQEDSAVYLCASSLVVTGVEETQYFGPGTRLLVL.

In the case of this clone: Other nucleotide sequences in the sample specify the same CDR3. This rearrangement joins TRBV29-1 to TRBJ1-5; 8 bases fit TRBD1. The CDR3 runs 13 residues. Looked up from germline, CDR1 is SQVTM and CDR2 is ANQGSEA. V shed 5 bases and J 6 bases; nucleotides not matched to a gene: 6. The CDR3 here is CSVLTGGSQPQHF. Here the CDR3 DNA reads TGCAGCGTTTTAACAGGGGGTAGTCAGCCCCAGCATTTT. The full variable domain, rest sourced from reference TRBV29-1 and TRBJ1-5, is SAVISQKPSRDICQRGTSLTIQCQVDSQVTMMFWYRQQPGQSLTLIATANQGSEATYESGFVIDKFPISRPNLTFSTLTVSNMSPEDSSIYLCSVLTGGSQPQHFGDGTRLSIL.

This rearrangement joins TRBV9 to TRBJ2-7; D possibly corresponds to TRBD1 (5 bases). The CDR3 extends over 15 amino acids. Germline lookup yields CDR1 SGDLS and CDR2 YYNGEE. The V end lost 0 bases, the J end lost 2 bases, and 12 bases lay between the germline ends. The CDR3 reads CASSVERGPPYEQYF. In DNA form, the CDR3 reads TGTGCCAGCAGCGTAGAAAGGGGTCCGCCCTACGAGCAGTACTTC.

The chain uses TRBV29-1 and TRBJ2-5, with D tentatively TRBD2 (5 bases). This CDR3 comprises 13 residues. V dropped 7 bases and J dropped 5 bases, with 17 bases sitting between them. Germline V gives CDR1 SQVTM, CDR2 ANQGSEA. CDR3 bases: TGCAGCGCCGGAGGTTATAGTATCGAGACCCAGTACTTC. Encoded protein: CSAGGYSIETQYF.

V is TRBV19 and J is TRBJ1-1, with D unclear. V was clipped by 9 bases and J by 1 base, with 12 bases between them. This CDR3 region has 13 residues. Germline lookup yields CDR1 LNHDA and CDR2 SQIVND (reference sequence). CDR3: CASRMAGNTEAFF. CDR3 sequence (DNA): TGTGCCAGCCGCATGGCGGGGAACACTGAAGCTTTCTTT. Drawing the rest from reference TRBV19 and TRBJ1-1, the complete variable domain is DGGITQSPKYLFRKEGQNVTLSCEQNLNHDAMYWYRQDPGQGLRLIYYSQIVNDFQKGDIAEGYSVSREKKESFPLTVTSAQKNPTAFYLCASRMAGNTEAFFGQGTRLTVV.